This T cell receptor beta chain emerged from a study of blood T cell repertoires in COVID-19. In the study overall: Samples representing acute and convalescent COVID-19 were sourced from the United States, Italy and Spain.

In this sample, this clone turned up a few times. TCRdb's copy holds only in-frame clones and misses some; the assay was immunoSEQ multiplex PCR. The sample holds about 270,000 clones; about 87% are singletons and the top ten take 2% to 2.5%. The CDR3 contains 17 residues. This TCR derives from a woman in her 50s with acute or convalescent COVID-19. V usage is TRBV21-1 and J usage is TRBJ1-5; the DNA was not used to check the table's D call, TRBD1. TRBV21-1 is reported as a pseudogene. Sequenced material: peripheral blood. CDR3 in amino acids: CASSKPPTARMNQPQHF. The CDR3 DNA follows: TGTGCCAGCAGCAAACCCCCGACAGCTCGGATGAATCAGCCCCAGCATTTT.